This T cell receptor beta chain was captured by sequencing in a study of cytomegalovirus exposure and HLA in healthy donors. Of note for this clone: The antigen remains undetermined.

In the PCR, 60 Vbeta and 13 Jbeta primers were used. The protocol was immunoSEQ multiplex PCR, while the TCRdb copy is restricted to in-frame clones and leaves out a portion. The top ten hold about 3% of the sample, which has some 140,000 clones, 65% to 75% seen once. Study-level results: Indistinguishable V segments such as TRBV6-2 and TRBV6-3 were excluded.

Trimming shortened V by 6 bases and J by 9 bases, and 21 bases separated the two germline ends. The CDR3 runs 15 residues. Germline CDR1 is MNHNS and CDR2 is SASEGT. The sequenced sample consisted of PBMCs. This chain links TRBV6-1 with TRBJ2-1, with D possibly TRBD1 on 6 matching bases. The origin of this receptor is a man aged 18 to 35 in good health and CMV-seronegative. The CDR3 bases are TGTGCCAGCAGCCCCCGACAGGCCGGGCCTGGTGAGCAGTTCTTC. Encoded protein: CASSPRQAGPGEQFF.